This record covers a single TCR beta chain. TCRdb ran MiXCR on the 5' RACE reads and lists one entry per CDR3 protein. The sample shows 450,000 or so distinct CDR3 sequences, over 11% of them seen only once. This sample was taken from a study of identical twins. The CDR3 runs 14 residues. Germline V gene sequence: CDR1 MDHEN, CDR2 SYDVKM. V dropped 4 bases and J dropped 4 bases, with 14 bases sitting between them. The sample also formed part of further work on yellow fever vaccine responses in identical twins.

The rearrangement uses TRBV28 and TRBJ2-7, with D perhaps TRBD1 or TRBD2 (6 bases each). The receptor comes from a woman between 18 and 29 years old in good health. Sequenced input: CD4+ T cells sorted from blood. CDR3 residues: CASSSDPGAYEQYF. Written as DNA, the CDR3 is TGTGCCAGCAGTTCAGATCCGGGGGCTTACGAGCAGTACTTC.